This T cell receptor (beta chain) comes out of a study of regulatory T cells in long-lasting Graves disease. Study-level points and caveats: Peripheral blood was the sole material, not thyroid tissue. Persistent Graves' patients showed less TCR diversity than newly diagnosed ones. Persistent patients shared more public clonotypes (approximately 2,800) than new patients (approximately 1,000).

This clonotype was recorded at least ten times. The antigen remains unidentified. This sample's time point: newly diagnosed GD, antithyroid drugs for less than 3 months. Generation of the TCR library employed RNA extracted from PBMCs. The authors drew patients from an endocrinology department in Xi'an, China. The CDR3 loop spans 15 amino acids. Per germline, CDR1 SNHLY and CDR2 FYNNEI. V lost 7 bases and J lost 6, with 22 bases in between. CDR3 regions were amplified by Arm-PCR using iRepertoire HTBI primers to build TCR beta libraries. In TCRdb, the multiplex PCR reads were re-called with MiXCR into one record per CDR3 protein. This table holds 300,000 to 450,000 distinct CDR3 sequences, around 16% found once.

V and J are TRBV2 and TRBJ2-7, with a tentative D call TRBD1 (6 bases). This specimen was peripheral blood mononuclear cells (PBMCs), taken at new diagnosis, from a patient treated with antithyroid drugs. The receptor comes from a female donor with Graves disease. The chain's CDR3 is CASNPQGTRAGEQYF. CDR3 DNA: TGTGCCAGCAACCCGCAGGGGACGCGAGCAGGCGAGCAGTACTTC.